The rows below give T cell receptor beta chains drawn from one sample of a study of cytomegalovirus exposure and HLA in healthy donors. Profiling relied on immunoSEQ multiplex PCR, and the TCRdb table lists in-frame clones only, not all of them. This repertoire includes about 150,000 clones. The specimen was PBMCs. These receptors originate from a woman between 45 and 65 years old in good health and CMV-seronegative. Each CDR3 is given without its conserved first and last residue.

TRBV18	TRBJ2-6	ASSPPGGITGDDGANVLT
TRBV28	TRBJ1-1	ASSPSMGRAEAF
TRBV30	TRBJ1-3	AWSSGRGDTIY
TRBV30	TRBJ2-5	AWSFLAGETQY
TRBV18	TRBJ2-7	ASSGQGNEQY
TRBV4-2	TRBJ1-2	ASSLDRGRGYT
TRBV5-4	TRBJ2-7	ASSLGSSYEQY
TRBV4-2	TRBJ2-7	ASSQDNRGAWDEQY
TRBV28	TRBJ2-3	ASSTPGRRLVTDTQY
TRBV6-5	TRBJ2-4	ASSSAGFSKNIQY
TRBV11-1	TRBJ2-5	ASTRGTGGRETQY
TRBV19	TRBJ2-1	ASSQQGSYNEQF
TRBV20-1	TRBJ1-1	SASRGEEAF
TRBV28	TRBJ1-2	ASSPPGGYGYT
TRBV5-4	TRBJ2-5	ASSLDRGRETQY
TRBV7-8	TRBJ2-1	ASSKDRAVYNEQF
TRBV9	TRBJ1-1	ASSVDGSTEAF
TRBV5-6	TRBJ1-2	ASSYPFGTGH
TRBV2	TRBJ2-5	ASSEPGQGQETQY
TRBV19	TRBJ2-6	ASSASPSYGANVLT
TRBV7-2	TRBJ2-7	ASRKQAGGAYEQY
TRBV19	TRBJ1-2	ASSVTGGEGYT
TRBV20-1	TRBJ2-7	SARVSYEQY
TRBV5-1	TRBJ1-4	ASSYGTVGEKLF
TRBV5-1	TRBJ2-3	ASSLMGQGVDTQY
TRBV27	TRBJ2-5	ASSLIAGSQETQY
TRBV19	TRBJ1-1	ASSIDHRTAMNTEAF
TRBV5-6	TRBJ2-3	ASTLPGDTQY
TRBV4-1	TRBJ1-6	ASSAGTANSPLH
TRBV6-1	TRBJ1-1	AGSEAWTGTEAF
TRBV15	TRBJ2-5	ATSRGAGDLSETQY
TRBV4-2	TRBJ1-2	ASSQGDRTNYGYT
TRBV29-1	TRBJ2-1	SAADSGYNEQF
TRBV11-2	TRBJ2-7	ASSLAPTETGEQY
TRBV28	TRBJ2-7	ASSRGSSYEQY
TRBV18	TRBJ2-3	ASSPWDRGSSTDTQY
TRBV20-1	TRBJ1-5	SARDYPAQH
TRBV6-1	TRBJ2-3	ASSEQGYTDTQY
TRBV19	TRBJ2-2	ASSARPGVRSGELF
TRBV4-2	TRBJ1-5	ASSQEGTVLNQPQH
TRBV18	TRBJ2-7	ASSPSGERDTYYEQY
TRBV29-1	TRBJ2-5	SVHPGETQY
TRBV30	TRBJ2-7	AWKDLSYEQY
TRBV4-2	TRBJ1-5	ASSQENRNQPQH
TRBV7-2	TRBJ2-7	ASSAGLAGGSEQY
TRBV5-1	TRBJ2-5	ASTVGPQETQY
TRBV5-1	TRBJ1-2	ASSSLTGEGYGYT
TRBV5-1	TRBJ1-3	ASSFGLGSGNTIY